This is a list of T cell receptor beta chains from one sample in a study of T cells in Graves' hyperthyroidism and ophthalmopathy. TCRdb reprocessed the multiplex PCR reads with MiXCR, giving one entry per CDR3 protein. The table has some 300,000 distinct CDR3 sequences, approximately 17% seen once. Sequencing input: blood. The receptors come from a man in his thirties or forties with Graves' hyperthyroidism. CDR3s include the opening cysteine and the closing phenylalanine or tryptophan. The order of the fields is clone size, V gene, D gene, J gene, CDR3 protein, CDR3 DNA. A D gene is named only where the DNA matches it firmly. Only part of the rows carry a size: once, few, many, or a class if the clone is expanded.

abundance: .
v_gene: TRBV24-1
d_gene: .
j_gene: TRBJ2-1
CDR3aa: CATSETGSSYNEQFF
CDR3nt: TGTGCCACCAGTGAGACAGGAAGCTCCTACAATGAGCAGTTCTTC

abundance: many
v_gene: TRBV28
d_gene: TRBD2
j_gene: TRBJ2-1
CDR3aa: CASRSGGYDNEQFF
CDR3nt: TGTGCCAGCAGGAGCGGGGGGTACGACAATGAGCAGTTCTTC

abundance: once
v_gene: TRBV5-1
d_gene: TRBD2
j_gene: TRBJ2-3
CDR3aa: CASSFREGSITDTQYF
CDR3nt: TGCGCCAGCAGCTTTCGGGAGGGGTCCATCACAGATACGCAGTATTTT

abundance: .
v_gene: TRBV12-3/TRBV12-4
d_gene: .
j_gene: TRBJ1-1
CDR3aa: CASSFLAGDTEAFF
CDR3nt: .

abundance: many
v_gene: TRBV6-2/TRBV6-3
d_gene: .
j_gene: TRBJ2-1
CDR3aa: CASSYFTISEQFF
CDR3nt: TGTGCCAGCAGTTACTTCACTATCTCCGAGCAGTTCTTC

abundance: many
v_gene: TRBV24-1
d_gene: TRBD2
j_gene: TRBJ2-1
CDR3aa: CATSDSGRYSYNEQFF
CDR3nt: TGTGCCACCAGTGACAGCGGGAGATACTCCTACAATGAGCAGTTCTTC

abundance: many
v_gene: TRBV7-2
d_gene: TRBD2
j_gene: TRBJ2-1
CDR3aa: CASSKPSSGKFDEQFF
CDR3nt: TGTGCCAGCAGCAAACCTTCGAGCGGGAAATTCGATGAGCAGTTCTTC

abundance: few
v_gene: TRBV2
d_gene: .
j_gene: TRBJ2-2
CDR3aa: CASSALGTGELFF
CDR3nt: TGTGCCAGCAGTGCTCTCGGGACCGGGGAGCTGTTTTTT

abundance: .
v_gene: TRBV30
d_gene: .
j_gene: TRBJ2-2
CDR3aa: CAWISGTWGKTGELFF
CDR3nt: TGTGCCTGGATCTCCGGGACATGGGGAAAAACCGGGGAGCTGTTTTTT

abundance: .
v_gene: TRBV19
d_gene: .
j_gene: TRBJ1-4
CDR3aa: CASSWRGLDEKLFF
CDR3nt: TGTGCCAGTAGCTGGAGGGGGTTGGATGAAAAACTGTTTTTT

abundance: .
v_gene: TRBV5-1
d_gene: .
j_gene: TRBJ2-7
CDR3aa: CASSIATETYEQYF
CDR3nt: TGCGCCAGCAGCATAGCGACAGAGACCTACGAGCAGTACTTC

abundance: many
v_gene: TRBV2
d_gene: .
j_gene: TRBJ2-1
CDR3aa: CASSGLRVGEQFF
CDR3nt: TGTGCCAGCAGTGGGCTCCGGGTGGGTGAGCAGTTCTTC

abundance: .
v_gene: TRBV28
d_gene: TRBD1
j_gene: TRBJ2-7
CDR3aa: CASSFPDRGEQYF
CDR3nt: TGTGCCAGCAGTTTCCCGGACAGGGGCGAGCAGTACTTC

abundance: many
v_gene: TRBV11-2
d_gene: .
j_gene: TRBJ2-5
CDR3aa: CASSPRLGETQYF
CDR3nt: TGTGCCAGCAGCCCCCGCCTCGGGGAGACCCAGTACTTC

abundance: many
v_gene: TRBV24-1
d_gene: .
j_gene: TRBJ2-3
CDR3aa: CATSEGPASYF
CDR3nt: TGTGCCACCAGTGAGGGGCCAGCGTCGTATTTT

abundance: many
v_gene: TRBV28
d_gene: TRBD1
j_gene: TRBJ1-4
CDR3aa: CASSLFGQGVANEKLFF
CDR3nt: TGTGCCAGCAGTTTATTCGGACAGGGGGTCGCTAATGAAAAACTGTTTTTT

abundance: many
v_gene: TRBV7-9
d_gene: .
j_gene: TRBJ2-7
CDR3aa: CASSFRDSDYEQYF
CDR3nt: TGTGCCAGCAGCTTCCGGGACTCGGACTACGAGCAGTACTTC

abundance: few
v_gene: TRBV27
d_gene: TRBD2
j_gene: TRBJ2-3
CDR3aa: CASAPAGSIDTQYF
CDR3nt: TGTGCCAGCGCCCCAGCGGGAAGTATAGATACGCAGTATTTT

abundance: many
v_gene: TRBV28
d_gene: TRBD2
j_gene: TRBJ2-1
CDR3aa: CASVASGAYNEQFF
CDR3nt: TGTGCCAGCGTTGCCAGCGGGGCATACAATGAGCAGTTCTTC

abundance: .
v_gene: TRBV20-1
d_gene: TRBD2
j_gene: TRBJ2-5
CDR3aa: CSAKPLAGETKTQYF
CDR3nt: TGCAGTGCTAAGCCCCTAGCGGGAGAAACGAAGACCCAGTACTTC

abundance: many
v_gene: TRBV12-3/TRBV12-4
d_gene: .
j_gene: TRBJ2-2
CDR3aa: CASSRSLNTGELFF
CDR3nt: TGTGCCAGCAGTCGAAGCCTGAACACCGGGGAGCTGTTTTTT

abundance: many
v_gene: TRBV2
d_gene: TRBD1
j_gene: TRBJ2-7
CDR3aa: CASTWDRYYEQYF
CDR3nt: TGTGCCAGCACTTGGGACAGGTACTACGAGCAGTACTTC

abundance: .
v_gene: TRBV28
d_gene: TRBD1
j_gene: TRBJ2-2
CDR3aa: CASRDRGKTGELFF
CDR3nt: TGTGCCAGCAGAGACAGGGGGAAAACCGGGGAGCTGTTTTTT

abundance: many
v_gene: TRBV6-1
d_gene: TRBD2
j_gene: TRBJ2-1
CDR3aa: CASRRGSGNNEQFF
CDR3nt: TGTGCCAGCAGGCGCGGGAGTGGGAACAATGAGCAGTTCTTC

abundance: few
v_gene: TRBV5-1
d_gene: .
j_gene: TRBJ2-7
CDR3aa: CASSLVAGTTSYEQYF
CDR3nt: TGCGCCAGCAGCTTGGTGGCAGGCACCACGTCCTACGAGCAGTACTTC

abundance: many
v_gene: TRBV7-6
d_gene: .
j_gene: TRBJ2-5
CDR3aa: CASSGGGGQETQYF
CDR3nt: TGTGCCAGCAGCGGGGGGGGCGGACAAGAGACCCAGTACTTC

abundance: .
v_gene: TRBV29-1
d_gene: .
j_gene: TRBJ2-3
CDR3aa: CSGQGTGTDTQYF
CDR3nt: TGCAGCGGCCAGGGGACTGGCACAGATACGCAGTATTTT

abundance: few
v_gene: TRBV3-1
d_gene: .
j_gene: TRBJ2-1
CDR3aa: CASSALNEQFF
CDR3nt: TGTGCCAGCAGCGCCCTCAATGAGCAGTTCTTC

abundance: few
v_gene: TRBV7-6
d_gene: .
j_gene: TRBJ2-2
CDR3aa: CASSTQTGMAGELFF
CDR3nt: TGTGCCAGCAGCACCCAAACAGGGATGGCCGGGGAGCTGTTTTTT

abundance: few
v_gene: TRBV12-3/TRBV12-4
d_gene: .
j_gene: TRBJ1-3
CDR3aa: CASKPGEGNTIYF
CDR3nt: TGTGCCAGCAAACCGGGCGAAGGAAACACCATATATTTT

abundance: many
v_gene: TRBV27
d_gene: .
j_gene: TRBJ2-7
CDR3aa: CASSPFFGDTPYEQYF
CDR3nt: TGTGCCAGCAGTCCCTTTTTCGGGGACACCCCCTACGAGCAGTACTTC

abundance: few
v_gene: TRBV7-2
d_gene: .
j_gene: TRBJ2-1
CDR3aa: CASSFSGGRPYNEQFF
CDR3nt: TGTGCCAGCAGCTTTAGCGGAGGGAGACCCTACAATGAGCAGTTCTTC

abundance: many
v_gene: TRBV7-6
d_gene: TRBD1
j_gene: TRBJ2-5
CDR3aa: CASSDDRGAGETQYF
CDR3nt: TGTGCCAGCAGCGACGACAGGGGGGCAGGAGAGACCCAGTACTTC

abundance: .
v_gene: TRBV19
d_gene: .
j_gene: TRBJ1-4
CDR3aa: CASSIQGATNEKLFF
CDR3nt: TGTGCCAGTAGTATCCAGGGAGCAACTAATGAAAAACTGTTTTTT

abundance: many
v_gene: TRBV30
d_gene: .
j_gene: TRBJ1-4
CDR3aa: CAWSRNRVGNEKLFF
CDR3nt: TGTGCCTGGAGCAGAAACAGGGTTGGGAATGAAAAACTGTTTTTT

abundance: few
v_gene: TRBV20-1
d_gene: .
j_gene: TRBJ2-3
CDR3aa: CSAQVDTQYF
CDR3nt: TGCAGTGCTCAAGTAGATACGCAGTATTTT

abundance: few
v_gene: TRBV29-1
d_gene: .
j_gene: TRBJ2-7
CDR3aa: CSVEPPGQPYEQYF
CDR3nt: TGCAGCGTTGAGCCGCCCGGCCAACCCTACGAGCAGTACTTC

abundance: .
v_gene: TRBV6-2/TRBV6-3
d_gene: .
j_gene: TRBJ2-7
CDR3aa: CASSSTRDRYKTSGYVQYF
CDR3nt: TGTGCCAGCAGTTCGACCCGGGACAGATATAAAACTAGCGGCTACGTGCAGTACTTC

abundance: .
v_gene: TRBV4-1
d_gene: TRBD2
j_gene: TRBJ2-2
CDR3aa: CASSGHRSTSGRPLTGERFF
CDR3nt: TGCGCCAGCAGCGGGCACCGATCCACTAGCGGGAGGCCTCTTACCGGGGAGCGGTTTTTT

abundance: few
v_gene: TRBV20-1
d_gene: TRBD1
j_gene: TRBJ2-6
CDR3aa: CSATGTGSSGANVLTF
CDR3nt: TGCAGTGCTACTGGGACAGGGAGCTCTGGGGCCAACGTCCTGACTTTC

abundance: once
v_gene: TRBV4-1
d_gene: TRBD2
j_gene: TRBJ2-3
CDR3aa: CASSPSGSLENTQYF
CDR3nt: TGCGCCAGCAGCCCTAGCGGGAGTCTGGAAAATACGCAGTATTTT